The T cell receptor (beta chain) described here comes from a study of T cell responses to AZD1222 COVID-19 vaccine. Across the study: It was second doses at about 4 or about 12 weeks that were pooled. Study-wide points: Spike was spanned by vaccine-associated CD4 TCRs, which were dominant at 160-218 and 743-854. Females made up more of the donors, who were largely white British, and clonal diversity may have come out too low.

Assay: immunoSEQ multiplex PCR; the TCRdb copy retains only in-frame clones and omits some. The repertoire includes some 120,000 clones, 85% to 90% of them detected once, and approximately 8.1% sits in the top ten. On this clone itself: Its cognate antigen is unknown.

The CDR3 runs 17 residues. After removal of 7 bases from V and 0 bases from J, the junction contained 9 bases not matched to a gene. Germline V lookup: CDR1 SQVTM, CDR2 ANQGSEA. V and J are TRBV29-1 and TRBJ2-1, with 13 bases fitting TRBD2. Source: peripheral blood, taken on day 0 of AZD1222 vaccination. The clonotype was recovered from an adult in good health. CDR3 in amino acids: CSAEGTSGASSYNEQFF. CDR3 nucleotide sequence: TGCAGCGCCGAGGGGACTAGCGGGGCCAGCTCCTACAATGAGCAGTTCTTC.